A selection of T cell receptor beta chains follows, all from one sample in a study of T-cell reconstitution after alpha-beta-depleted transplantation in children. TCRdb recomputed calls from the PCR reads with MiXCR, one row per CDR3 protein. The sample has approximately 93,000 distinct CDR3 sequences, 7% to 9% seen once. The sequencing used PBMCs from the stem cell graft donor, collected from the stem cell graft. The receptors come from a human donor who donated a stem cell graft to a child with congenital amegakaryocytic thrombocytopenia. CDR3s include the opening cysteine and the closing phenylalanine or tryptophan. D genes are given only for firm matches. Expanded clones are given a class, and other clones once, few, many or no size at all.

J	size	V	D	CDR3	DNA
TRBJ1-2	few	TRBV30	NA	CAWSVTSQGYTF	TGTGCCTGGAGTGTGACCAGTCAAGGCTACACCTTC
TRBJ2-6	many	TRBV5-1	NA	CASSLGLSSGANVLTF	TGCGCCAGCAGCTTGGGCCTTAGCTCTGGGGCCAACGTCCTGACTTTC
TRBJ1-1	NA	TRBV7-9	NA	CASSADWENTEAFF	TGTGCCAGCAGCGCGGACTGGGAGAACACTGAAGCTTTCTTT
TRBJ1-1	many	TRBV12-3/TRBV12-4	TRBD1	CASSLHRGYGTEAFF	TGTGCCAGCAGTTTACACAGGGGATATGGTACTGAAGCTTTCTTT
TRBJ2-5	many	TRBV28	NA	CASRISQETQYF	TGTGCCAGCAGGATCAGTCAAGAGACCCAGTACTTC
TRBJ2-3	many	TRBV6-2/TRBV6-3	NA	CASKLGSTDTQYF	TGTGCCAGCAAGTTGGGGAGCACAGATACGCAGTATTTT
TRBJ2-4	many	TRBV20-1	TRBD2	CSARGLADALAKNIQYF	TGCAGTGCTAGAGGGCTAGCGGACGCCCTGGCCAAAAACATTCAGTACTTC
TRBJ2-6	many	TRBV6-1	NA	CASSLASGANVLTF	TGTGCCAGCTCGCTAGCCTCTGGGGCCAACGTCCTGACTTTC
TRBJ2-7	NA	TRBV20-1	NA	CSARVHEQYF	TGCAGTGCTAGAGTCCACGAGCAGTACTTC
TRBJ1-1	few	TRBV19	NA	CASTHQGTPEAFF	TGTGCCAGTACCCATCAGGGGACCCCTGAAGCTTTCTTT
TRBJ2-5	many	TRBV7-7	TRBD2	CASSEGLAGGKTQYF	TGTGCCAGCAGCGAGGGACTAGCGGGAGGAAAGACCCAGTACTTC
TRBJ1-5	many	TRBV6-1	TRBD1	CASSKQGDVQPQHF	TGTGCCAGCAGTAAACAGGGGGATGTTCAGCCCCAGCATTTT
TRBJ1-6	NA	TRBV3-1	NA	CATSQEGGGPHYNSPLHF	TGTGCCACCAGCCAAGAAGGGGGGGGACCCCACTATAATTCACCCCTCCACTTT
TRBJ2-5	many	TRBV5-6	NA	CASSLSETQYF	TGTGCCAGCAGCTTGAGTGAGACCCAGTACTTC
TRBJ2-3	many	TRBV5-1	NA	CASSPDMPSTDTQYF	TGCGCCAGCAGCCCCGACATGCCAAGCACAGATACGCAGTATTTT
TRBJ1-1	NA	TRBV6-1	NA	CASKNGRGLNTEAFF	TGTGCCAGCAAAAACGGGCGAGGCCTGAACACTGAAGCTTTCTTT
TRBJ2-1	many	TRBV16	NA	CASSQSYGDEQFF	TGTGCCAGCAGCCAATCCTACGGCGATGAGCAGTTCTTC
TRBJ2-1	many	TRBV2	TRBD1	CASSWSGGRGTEQFF	TGTGCCAGCAGTTGGTCAGGGGGACGGGGTACGGAGCAGTTCTTC
TRBJ2-7	few	TRBV5-1	TRBD2	CASSFGAGVYEQYF	TGCGCCAGCAGCTTCGGGGCGGGGGTCTACGAGCAGTACTTC
TRBJ2-1	many	TRBV20-1	TRBD2	CSALSGVGYNEQFF	TGCAGTGCTCTGAGCGGGGTTGGTTACAATGAGCAGTTCTTC
TRBJ2-1	many	TRBV5-1	TRBD2	CASSSGTSGGFSYNEQFF	TGCGCCAGCAGCTCCGGGACTAGCGGGGGGTTCTCCTACAATGAGCAGTTCTTC
TRBJ2-3	many	TRBV7-9	NA	CASSLALVTDTQYF	TGTGCCAGCAGCTTAGCGTTGGTCACAGATACGCAGTATTTT
TRBJ2-7	many	TRBV10-3	NA	CAILAEDEQYF	TGTGCCATCCTGGCGGAAGACGAGCAGTACTTC
TRBJ2-3	many	TRBV19	TRBD1	CASSRDRAADTQYF	TGTGCCAGTAGCAGGGACAGGGCCGCAGATACGCAGTATTTT
TRBJ1-2	many	TRBV7-2	NA	CASSPSDLGYGYTF	TGTGCCAGCAGCCCCTCGGACTTGGGCTATGGCTACACCTTC
TRBJ2-7	many	TRBV30	NA	CAWSVGGNTYEQYF	TGTGCCTGGAGTGTAGGGGGGAATACCTACGAGCAGTACTTC
TRBJ2-2	many	TRBV20-1	NA	CSALSGRDTGELFF	TGCAGTGCTCTCTCCGGGCGCGACACCGGGGAGCTGTTTTTT
TRBJ1-2	many	TRBV12-3/TRBV12-4	TRBD1	CASSWDSNYGYTF	TGTGCCAGCAGCTGGGACAGTAACTATGGCTACACCTTC
TRBJ2-5	many	TRBV5-1	NA	CASSLERDETQYF	TGCGCCAGCAGCTTGGAGAGGGATGAGACCCAGTACTTC
TRBJ2-1	many	TRBV7-2	NA	CASSTDGGFRNEQFF	TGTGCCAGCAGCACTGACGGGGGCTTCCGGAATGAGCAGTTCTTC
TRBJ1-1	many	TRBV5-1	NA	CASSPGQIRGEAFF	TGCGCCAGCAGCCCCGGACAAATACGGGGTGAAGCTTTCTTT
TRBJ1-5	many	TRBV20-1	NA	CSARGGVEQPQHF	TGCAGTGCTAGAGGGGGGGTCGAACAGCCCCAGCATTTT
TRBJ1-1	NA	TRBV20-1	NA	CSARDGTSRAGAFF	TGCAGTGCTAGAGATGGCACCTCTAGGGCGGGAGCTTTCTTT
TRBJ2-7	many	TRBV7-6	TRBD2	CASSTNLGAGSEQYF	TGTGCCAGCAGCACAAACCTAGGAGCGGGGTCCGAGCAGTACTTC
TRBJ1-2	many	TRBV9	NA	CASSGRGGDGYTF	TGTGCCAGCAGTGGTAGGGGCGGGGATGGCTACACCTTC